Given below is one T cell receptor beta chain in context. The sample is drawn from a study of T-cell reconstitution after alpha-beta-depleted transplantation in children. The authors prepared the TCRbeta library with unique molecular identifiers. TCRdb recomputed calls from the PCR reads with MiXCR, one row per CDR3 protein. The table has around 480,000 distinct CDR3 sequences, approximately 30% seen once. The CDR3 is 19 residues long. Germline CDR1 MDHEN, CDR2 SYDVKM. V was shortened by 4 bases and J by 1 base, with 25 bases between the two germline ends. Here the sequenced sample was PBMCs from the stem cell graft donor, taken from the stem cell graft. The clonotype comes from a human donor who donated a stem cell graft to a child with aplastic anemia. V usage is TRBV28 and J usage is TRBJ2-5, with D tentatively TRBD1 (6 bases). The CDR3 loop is CASSSETKRQATFQETQYF. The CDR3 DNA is TGTGCCAGCAGTTCGGAAACTAAGAGACAGGCAACATTCCAAGAGACCCAGTACTTC. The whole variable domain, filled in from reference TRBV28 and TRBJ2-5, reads DVKVTQSSRYLVKRTGEKVFLECVQDMDHENMFWYRQDPGLGLRLIYFSYDVKMKEKGDIPEGYSVSREKKERFSLILESASTNQTSMYLCASSSETKRQATFQETQYFGPGTRLLVL.